This T cell receptor (beta chain) is from a study of cytomegalovirus exposure and HLA in healthy donors. Across the study: Earlier, 90 million to 140 million unique TCR beta sequences were recovered from around 200 million T cells by an analysis.

This CDR3 is 16 amino acids long. V trimming: 3 bases; J trimming: 3 bases; junction bases outside the gene matches: 8. Germline V gives CDR1 SGHRS, CDR2 YFSETQ. On this clone: Its antigen is not known.

Whole-study results and caveats: Upon later analysis, TCR association rates were observed to vary by HLA locus, being highest for DRB1 and lowest for HLA-C. A link between a missense DCLRE1C variant and TCR beta V- and J-gene trimming emerged from a later analysis.

PCR employed 60 Vbeta and 13 Jbeta primers. Original handling: A later analysis tallied about 80 million unique TCR beta chains, around 11 million of them shared. Measured with immunoSEQ multiplex PCR; TCRdb has only the in-frame clones, and not every one. Clone size and the V and J calls come from that table; the DNA yielded D and trimming. The table includes fewer than 200,000 clones, approximately 72% detected once. V usage is TRBV5-1 and J usage is TRBJ1-4, with 7 bases that match TRBD1. Input material: PBMCs. The source of this sequence is a man in his fifties in good health and CMV-seronegative. The CDR3 region is CASSSGTATPNEKLFF. The CDR3 DNA reads as TGCGCCAGCAGCTCCGGGACAGCCACTCCTAATGAAAAACTGTTTTTT.